A selection of T cell receptor beta chains follows, all from one sample in a study of T cell changes during pregnancy in multiple sclerosis. Only in-frame clones appear in the TCRdb table, and some are missing; sequencing was by immunoSEQ multiplex PCR. Among around 29,000 clones listed, approximately 90% were seen once. Here the sequenced sample was CD4+ T cells from peripheral blood mononuclear cells, taken in the first trimester of pregnancy. These receptor sequences come from a female donor in good health, enrolled as a control in a pregnancy study. The CDR3 runs from the conserved cysteine through the conserved F or W. D genes are given only for firm matches. The size of a clone is reported for some rows only, either as once, few or many, or as a class for expanded clones.

abundance,d_gene,j_gene,v_gene,CDR3nt,CDR3aa
few,NA,TRBJ2-7,TRBV29-1,TGCAGCGTTGAAGAGGACGGGATCGGCAACGAGCAGTACTTC,CSVEEDGIGNEQYF
NA,NA,TRBJ1-6,TRBV15,TGTGCCACCAGCAGAGTATCGAATTCACCCCTCCACTTT,CATSRVSNSPLHF
NA,TRBD2,TRBJ2-5,TRBV7-3,TGTGCCAGCAGCACAGCCCCTAGCGGGAGAGGAGAGACCCAGTACTTC,CASSTAPSGRGETQYF
NA,TRBD2,TRBJ2-3,TRBV2,TGTGCCAGCGGGCTAGCGGGGGATAGCACAGATACGCAGTATTTT,CASGLAGDSTDTQYF
NA,TRBD1,TRBJ1-2,TRBV2,TGTGCCAGCAGGGGGGGGACAGGGGGCGTAAACACCTTC,CASRGGTGGVNTF
NA,TRBD1,TRBJ1-2,TRBV28,TGTGCCAGCAGCCTAGTCAGGGGGGAGGGCTACACCTTC,CASSLVRGEGYTF
NA,TRBD1,TRBJ2-1,TRBV6-1,TGTGCCAGCAGTGCTCTTAGGACAGGGCCCAATGAGCAGTTCTTC,CASSALRTGPNEQFF
NA,TRBD1,TRBJ2-7,TRBV7-9,TGTGCCAGCAGCCGACAGGGGACCTACGAGCAGTACTTC,CASSRQGTYEQYF
NA,TRBD2,TRBJ2-5,TRBV27,TGTGCCAGCAGTTTACTAGCGGGTCCTTGGGGGACCCAGTACTTC,CASSLLAGPWGTQYF
NA,TRBD1,TRBJ2-7,TRBV27,TGTGCCAGCAGCCCGGGACAGCCCTACGAGCAGTACTTC,CASSPGQPYEQYF
once,NA,TRBJ2-1,TRBV25-1,TGTGCCAGCAGTGAGAGGAGCTCCTACAATGAGCAGTTCTTC,CASSERSSYNEQFF
NA,NA,TRBJ2-1,TRBV7-9,TGTGCCAGCAGCGCAGGGTTACGGTACAATGAGCAGTTCTTC,CASSAGLRYNEQFF
NA,TRBD2,TRBJ2-3,TRBV5-5,TGTGCCAGCAGCGTACTAGCGGTGGGCTCGGCAGAGCAGTATTTT,CASSVLAVGSAEQYF
few,TRBD1,TRBJ1-5,TRBV30,TGTGCCTGGGGACCGGGACAGGGCAATCAGCCCCAGCATTTT,CAWGPGQGNQPQHF
NA,NA,TRBJ2-7,TRBV10-3,TGTGCCATCAGTGGTGTGGTTACAGGGCAATCCGCGCAGTACTTC,CAISGVVTGQSAQYF
NA,NA,TRBJ1-1,TRBV5-1,TGCGCCAGCAGCTTGGGTCGCGGAGACACTGAAGCTTTCTTT,CASSLGRGDTEAFF
NA,TRBD1,TRBJ1-2,TRBV28,TGTGCCAGCAGCCTACAGGGGGCCCCGCATGTGGGCTACACCTTC,CASSLQGAPHVGYTF
NA,TRBD2,TRBJ2-3,TRBV5-1,TGCGCCAGCAGCTTGGCACTAGCGGGAGGGCCTCAAGATACGCAGTATTTT,CASSLALAGGPQDTQYF
NA,NA,TRBJ1-4,TRBV7-2,TGTGCCAGCAGCCCATACAGCAATGAAAAACTGTTTTTT,CASSPYSNEKLFF
NA,NA,TRBJ2-7,TRBV7-9,TGTGCCAGCAGCTCTCCACAGGGATTCCACGAGCAGTACTTC,CASSSPQGFHEQYF
NA,NA,TRBJ2-5,TRBV20-1,TGCAGTGCTTCAGATCAAGAGACCCAGTACTTC,CSASDQETQYF
NA,NA,TRBJ2-7,TRBV5-4,TGTGCCAGCAGCTTGGACGGACAGACCACCTACGAGCAGTACTTC,CASSLDGQTTYEQYF